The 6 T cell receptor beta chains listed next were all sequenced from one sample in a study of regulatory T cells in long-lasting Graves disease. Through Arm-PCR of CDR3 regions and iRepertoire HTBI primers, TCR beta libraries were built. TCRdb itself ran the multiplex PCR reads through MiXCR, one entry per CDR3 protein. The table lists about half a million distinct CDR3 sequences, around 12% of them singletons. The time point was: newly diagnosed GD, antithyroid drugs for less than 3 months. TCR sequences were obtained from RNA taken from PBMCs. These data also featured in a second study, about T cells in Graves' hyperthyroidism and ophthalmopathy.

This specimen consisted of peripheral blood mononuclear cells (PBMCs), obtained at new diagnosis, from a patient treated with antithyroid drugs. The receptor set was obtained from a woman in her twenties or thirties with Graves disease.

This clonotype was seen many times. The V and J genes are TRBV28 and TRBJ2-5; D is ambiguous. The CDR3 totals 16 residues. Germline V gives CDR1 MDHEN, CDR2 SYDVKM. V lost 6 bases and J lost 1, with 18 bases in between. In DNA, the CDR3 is TGTGCCAGCAGCTTAGACCCAGGCTGGAGCCAAGAGACCCAGTACTTC. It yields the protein CASSLDPGWSQETQYF.

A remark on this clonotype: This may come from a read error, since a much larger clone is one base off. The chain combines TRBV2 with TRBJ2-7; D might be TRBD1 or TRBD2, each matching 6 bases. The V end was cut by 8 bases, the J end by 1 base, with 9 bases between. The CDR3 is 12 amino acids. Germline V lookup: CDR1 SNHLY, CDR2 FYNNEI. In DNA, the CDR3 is TGTGCCAGCCAGGGGACTTCCTACGAGCAGTACTTC. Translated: CASQGTSYEQYF.

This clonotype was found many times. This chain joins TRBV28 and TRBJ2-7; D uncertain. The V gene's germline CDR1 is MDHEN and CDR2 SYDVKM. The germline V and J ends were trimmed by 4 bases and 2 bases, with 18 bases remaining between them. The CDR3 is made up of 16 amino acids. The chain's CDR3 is CASSWVHPKSPYEQYF. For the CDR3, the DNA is TGTGCCAGCAGTTGGGTACATCCTAAGTCCCCCTACGAGCAGTACTTC.

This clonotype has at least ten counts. CDR3 in amino acids: CSAPGRGNTEAFF. The CDR3 DNA sequence: TGCAGTGCCCCCGGACGGGGGAACACTGAAGCTTTCTTT. The V and J genes are TRBV20-1 and TRBJ1-1; no reliable D call. The CDR3 spans 13 residues. Germline V lookup: CDR1 DFQATT, CDR2 SNEGSKA (reference sequence). The V end was cut by 6 bases, the J end by 1 base, with 12 bases between.

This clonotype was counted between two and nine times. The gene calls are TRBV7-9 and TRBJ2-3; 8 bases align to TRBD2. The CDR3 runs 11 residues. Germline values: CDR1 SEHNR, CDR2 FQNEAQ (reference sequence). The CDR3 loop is CTLAVTDTQYF. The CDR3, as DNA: TGTACACTAGCGGTCACAGATACGCAGTATTTT.

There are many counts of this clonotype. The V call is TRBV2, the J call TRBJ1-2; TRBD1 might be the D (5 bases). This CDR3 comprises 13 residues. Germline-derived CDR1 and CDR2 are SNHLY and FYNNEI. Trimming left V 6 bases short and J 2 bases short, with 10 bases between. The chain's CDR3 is CASRGRVNYGYTF. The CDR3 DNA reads TGTGCCAGCAGGGGCAGGGTGAACTATGGCTACACCTTC.